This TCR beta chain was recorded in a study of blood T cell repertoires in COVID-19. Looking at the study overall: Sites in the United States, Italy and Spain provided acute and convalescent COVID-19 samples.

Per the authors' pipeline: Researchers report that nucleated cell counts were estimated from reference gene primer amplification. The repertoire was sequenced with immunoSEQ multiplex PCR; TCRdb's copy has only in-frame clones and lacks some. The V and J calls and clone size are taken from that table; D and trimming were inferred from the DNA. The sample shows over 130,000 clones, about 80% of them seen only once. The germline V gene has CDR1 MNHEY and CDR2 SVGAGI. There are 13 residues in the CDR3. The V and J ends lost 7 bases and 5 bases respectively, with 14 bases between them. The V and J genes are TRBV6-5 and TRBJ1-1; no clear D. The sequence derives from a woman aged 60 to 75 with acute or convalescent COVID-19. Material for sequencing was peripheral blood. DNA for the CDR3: TGTGCCAGCACGTCCGGGGTTGGAACTGAAGCTTTCTTT. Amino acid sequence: CASTSGVGTEAFF.